The 9 T cell receptor beta chains in this list originate from one sample, sequenced in a study of cytomegalovirus exposure and HLA in healthy donors. A multiplex PCR was run with 60 Vbeta primers and 13 Jbeta primers. TCRdb keeps only in-frame clones here, not all; method: immunoSEQ multiplex PCR. The sample yields approximately 61,000 clones, about 80% seen once. The source material was PBMCs. The receptors were gathered from a man aged 50-59 years in good health and CMV-seropositive.

The chain employs TRBV6-5 and TRBJ2-5; 9 nucleotides agree with TRBD2. The better agreement between TRBJ2-7 and the DNA end casts doubt on the J call. CDR1 and CDR2 from the germline V gene are MNHEY and SVGAGI. The CDR3 has 16 residues. The CDR3, as DNA: TGTGCCAGCAGTTACGCCCCTGGGCGGGAGGGCTACGAGCAGTACTTC. Translation: CASSYAPGREGYEQYF.

The V gene is TRBV9, the J gene TRBJ2-7; 9 bases are a match to TRBD2. The germline V gene has CDR1 SGDLS and CDR2 YYNGEE. The V gene end was trimmed by 2 bases and the J gene end by 0 bases; junction bases not matched to a gene: 3. The CDR3 has 15 amino acids. The DNA of the CDR3 is TGTGCCAGCAGCGTTAGCGGGGGCCTCTCCTACGAGCAGTACTTC. Amino acids: CASSVSGGLSYEQYF.

The V gene is TRBV12-5, the J gene TRBJ2-7; TRBD2 aligns across 9 bases. The CDR3 runs 14 residues. Trimming cost V 8 bases and J 2 bases; bases outside gene matches: 7. The germline V gene has CDR1 LGHNT and CDR2 FRNRAP. The CDR3, as DNA: TGTGCTAGTCAGATAGCGGGGGTCACCTACGAGCAGTACTTC. This sequence encodes CASQIAGVTYEQYF.

This chain connects TRBV5-1 to TRBJ2-2, with D maybe TRBD2 (5 bases). This CDR3 is 16 amino acids long. V lost 0 bases and J 5 bases, leaving 14 bases between the germline ends. In germline, CDR1 is SGHRS, CDR2 YFSETQ. Written as DNA, the CDR3 is TGCGCCAGCAGCTTGGTTGTTTCGGGCGGGACCGGGGAGCTGTTTTTT. Encoded protein: CASSLVVSGGTGELFF.

The chain couples TRBV4-3 to TRBJ2-1; TRBD2 aligns across 7 bases. The CDR3 extends over 16 amino acids. Looked up from germline, CDR1 is LGHNA and CDR2 is YSLEER. V was clipped by 0 bases and J by 2 bases; unmatched bases: 4. In DNA, the CDR3 is TGCGCCAGCAGCCAAGAGCCCAGCGGGGCCTACAATGAGCAGTTCTTC. This sequence encodes CASSQEPSGAYNEQFF.

CDR3 amino acids: CASSRGTGGLKRTDTQYF. CDR3 sequence (DNA): TGTGCCAGCAGCCGGGGGACAGGCGGTTTGAAACGCACAGATACGCAGTATTTT. The gene calls are TRBV2 and TRBJ2-3, with 8 bases fitting TRBD1. Germline assignment: CDR1 SNHLY and CDR2 FYNNEI. The CDR3 totals 18 residues. V dropped 6 bases and J dropped 1; count of bases not matched to a gene: 15.

The chain joins TRBV19 to TRBJ1-1; 9 positions match TRBD1. The CDR3 covers 15 residues. The V and J ends lost 9 bases and 1 base, in that order; junction bases with no gene match: 9. Per germline, CDR1 LNHDA and CDR2 SQIVND (reference sequence). The DNA for the CDR3 is TGTGCCAGCAAATTAACAGGGGGCAGGAACACTGAAGCTTTCTTT. It yields the protein CASKLTGGRNTEAFF.

This clone occurred a few times. The V call is TRBV7-3, the J call TRBJ2-7; TRBD2 might be the D (5 bases). Germline-derived CDR1 and CDR2 are SGHTA and FQGTGA. V gave up 5 bases and J gave up 7 bases, with 18 bases separating them. The CDR3 is 14 residues long. The CDR3 loop reads CASSMTTSGGEQYF. The CDR3 DNA is TGTGCCAGCAGCATGACTACTTCAGGCGGGGAGCAGTACTTC. Based on the CDR3 plus reference TRBV7-3 and TRBJ2-7, the full variable domain is GAGVSQTPSNKVTEKGKYVELRCDPISGHTALYWYRQSLGQGPEFLIYFQGTGAADDSGLPNDRFFAVRPEGSVSTLKIQRTERGDSAVYLCASSMTTSGGEQYFGPGTRLTVT.

The J gene is TRBJ1-1, the V gene TRBV19, with 8 bases matching TRBD1. CDR1 is LNHDA, CDR2 SQIVND, per germline (reference sequence). The V gene end was trimmed by 4 bases and the J gene end by 11 bases; junction bases not matched to a gene: 15. The CDR3 covers 15 residues. This CDR3 is CASSKNRGTGFMAFF. CDR3 coding DNA: TGTGCCAGTAGTAAAAATCGGGGGACAGGATTCATGGCTTTCTTT.